In this sample, the clone carrying this T cell receptor beta chain turned up once. This record comes from a study of long-term antiretroviral therapy in people with HIV. V was cut by 7 bases and J by 1 base, with 13 bases left in between. Looked up from germline, CDR1 is LNHDA and CDR2 is SQIVND (reference sequence). The CDR3 loop spans 14 amino acids. They ran version v3.0 of the immunoSEQ assay at survey level. Produced via immunoSEQ multiplex PCR; TCRdb's table is partial and in-frame only. The table has tens of thousands of clones, about 88% seen once. The V gene is TRBV19, the J gene TRBJ2-5, with D possibly matching TRBD1 (6 bases). The specimen was unsorted PBMCs, collected 0.6 years after starting antiretroviral therapy. The TCR was taken from a man aged 60-69 years with HIV. The CDR3 is CASNREWAQETQYF. The CDR3 nucleotides are TGTGCCAGTAACAGGGAGTGGGCCCAAGAGACCCAGTACTTC.